Presented here are 17 T cell receptor beta chains from one specimen sequenced in a study of cytomegalovirus exposure and HLA in healthy donors. The PCR was carried out with 60 Vbeta primers and 13 Jbeta primers. Assay: immunoSEQ multiplex PCR; the TCRdb copy retains only in-frame clones and omits some. The table has 200,000 to 250,000 clones, around 79% seen once. Sequencing used PBMCs. The source of these receptors is a man between 18 and 29 years old in good health and CMV-seronegative.

V gene TRBV25-1 combines with J gene TRBJ2-3; D might be TRBD1 (5 bases). Trimming removed 8 bases from V and 0 bases from J, with 15 bases in between. This CDR3 comprises 15 residues. Per germline, CDR1 MGHDK and CDR2 SYGVNS. CDR3 loop: CASSDIRRSTDTQYF. The CDR3 DNA follows: TGTGCCAGCTCGGACATCCGAAGGAGCACAGATACGCAGTATTTT. Full variable domain (remainder filled in from reference TRBV25-1 and TRBJ2-3): EADIYQTPRYLVIGTGKKITLECSQTMGHDKMYWYQQDPGMELHLIHYSYGVNSTEKGDLSSESTVSRIRTEHFPLTLESARPSHTSQYLCASSDIRRSTDTQYFGPGTRLTVL.

The chain has TRBV6-5 and TRBJ2-1, with 7 bases identical to TRBD1. Germline lookup yields CDR1 MNHEY and CDR2 SVGAGI. CDR3 length: 15 residues. V dropped 5 bases and J dropped 7; count of bases not matched to a gene: 11. In DNA form, the CDR3 reads TGTGCCAGCAGTGCGGACAGGTGGGAAGGTAATGAGCAGTTCTTC. This gives the protein CASSADRWEGNEQFF.

The chain joins TRBV18 to TRBJ2-7; a weak D match, TRBD2 (5 bases). The CDR3 covers 17 residues. V was shortened by 1 base and J by 3 bases, with 19 bases between the two germline ends. The germline V gene has CDR1 KGHSH and CDR2 LQKENI. CDR3 in amino acids: CASSPRAGVALIYEQYF. The CDR3 nucleotides read TGTGCCAGCTCACCACGTGCCGGGGTAGCACTCATCTACGAGCAGTACTTC.

CDR3 amino acids: CASSLNRQQDTQYF. The DNA for the CDR3 is TGTGCCAGCAGCTTAAACAGGCAGCAAGATACGCAGTATTTT. This sequence joins TRBV7-3 and TRBJ2-3; weak D call: TRBD1 (5 bases). The CDR3 is 14 amino acids. Trimming left V 1 base short and J 5 bases short, with 10 bases between. Germline V gives CDR1 SGHTA, CDR2 FQGTGA.

The V call is TRBV19, the J call TRBJ2-5, with D perhaps matching TRBD2 (6 bases). In germline, CDR1 is LNHDA, CDR2 SQIVND (reference sequence). This CDR3 region has 14 residues. V was pared by 6 bases and J by 7 bases, with 18 bases between. The CDR3 sequence: CASSPGGTGVTQYF. The CDR3 DNA is TGTGCCAGTAGCCCAGGCGGGACTGGGGTGACCCAGTACTTC.

This chain uses TRBV18 with TRBJ2-7; TRBD2 might be the D (6 bases). This CDR3 is built from 14 residues. V gave up 4 bases and J gave up 4 bases, with 14 bases separating them. CDR1 KGHSH and CDR2 LQKENI come from the germline V gene. Written as DNA, the CDR3 is TGTGCCAGCTCACTGGAGCGGGTCCTTTACGAGCAGTACTTC. Encoded protein: CASSLERVLYEQYF.

The chain joins TRBV18 to TRBJ1-1; D not certain. CDR1 is KGHSH, CDR2 LQKENI, per germline. The CDR3 is 14 residues long. V lost 2 bases to trimming and J lost 3 bases, with 10 bases between them. The CDR3 reads CASSPYGEDTEAFF. The CDR3 DNA is TGTGCCAGCTCACCATACGGGGAAGACACTGAAGCTTTCTTT.

The chain employs TRBV28 and TRBJ2-1; D ambiguous. V lost 2 bases, J lost 9 bases, and 8 bases lay in between. From germline, CDR1 is MDHEN and CDR2 SYDVKM. This CDR3 has 12 amino acids. The CDR3 nucleotides are TGTGCCAGCAGTTTAACGAGGAGTGAGCAGTTCTTC. Translating it yields CASSLTRSEQFF.

This rearrangement joins TRBV7-3 to TRBJ1-1; 8 positions agree with TRBD1. V was pared by 2 bases and J by 5 bases, with 7 bases of the junction left unmatched. This CDR3 region has 15 residues. Germline lookup yields CDR1 SGHTA and CDR2 FQGTGA. The CDR3 sequence: CASSLYGQGATEAFF. The CDR3 DNA reads TGTGCCAGCAGCTTATACGGGCAGGGGGCTACTGAAGCTTTCTTT.

The chain employs TRBV6-5 and TRBJ2-2, with 9 bases lining up with TRBD1. Germline V gene lookup returns CDR1 MNHEY and CDR2 SVGAGI. Losses at the gene ends were 2 bases for V and 6 bases for J; bases not matched to a gene: 7. The CDR3 spans 16 residues. The CDR3 reads CASSYQTGGNPGELFF. In nucleotides, the CDR3 is TGTGCCAGCAGTTACCAGACAGGGGGAAACCCCGGGGAGCTGTTTTTT.

J is TRBJ1-1 and V is TRBV7-9; no reliable D call. Per the germline V gene, CDR1 is SEHNR and CDR2 is FQNEAQ (reference sequence). V was shortened by 3 bases and J by 1 base, with 6 bases between the two germline ends. The CDR3 contains 13 residues. CDR3 sequence reads: CASSFSENTEAFF. CDR3 bases: TGTGCCAGCAGCTTTTCAGAGAACACTGAAGCTTTCTTT.

V is TRBV7-9 and J is TRBJ2-1, with 12 bases that match TRBD2. In germline, CDR1 is SEHNR, CDR2 FQNEAQ (reference sequence). V trimming: 5 bases; J trimming: 10 bases; junction bases outside the gene matches: 3. This CDR3 has 13 amino acids. In DNA form, the CDR3 reads TGTGCCAGCAGCCCCGGACTAGCGGGAGAGCAGTTCTTC. This gives the protein CASSPGLAGEQFF. Looking up the rest from reference TRBV7-9 and TRBJ2-1 gives the full variable domain: DTGVSQNPRHKITKRGQNVTFRCDPISEHNRLYWYRQTLGQGPEFLTYFQNEAQLEKSRLLSDRFSAERPKGSFSTLEIQRTEQGDSAMYLCASSPGLAGEQFFGPGTRLTVL.

The V and J genes are TRBV23-1 and TRBJ1-2; weak D call: TRBD1 (6 bases). TRBV23-1 is known as an ORF, though its function is uncertain. This CDR3 spans 16 amino acids. V lost 2 bases and J 7 bases, leaving 20 bases between the germline ends. CDR3 sequence reads: CASSQSARTAYGGYTF. The CDR3 region has the DNA TGCGCCAGCAGTCAAAGTGCCCGGACAGCCTATGGTGGCTACACCTTC.

The chain has TRBV30 and TRBJ2-7, with D possibly being TRBD1 (5 bases). This CDR3 contains 12 residues. Germline V gene data show CDR1 as GTSNPN and CDR2 as SVGIG (reference sequence). Trimming removed 3 bases from V and 3 bases from J, with 9 bases in between. CDR3 coding DNA: TGTGCCTGGAGGCAGGGAAACTACGAGCAGTACTTC. Encoded protein: CAWRQGNYEQYF.

The chain carries TRBV6-5 and TRBJ2-1, with D perhaps TRBD2 (5 bases). V was pared by 0 bases and J by 10 bases, with 10 bases between. Germline CDR1 and CDR2: MNHEY and SVGAGI. The CDR3 is 13 amino acids. In DNA form, the CDR3 reads TGTGCCAGCAGTTACTCTTTCCAGCGGGAGCAGTTCTTC. It codes for CASSYSFQREQFF.

This chain joins TRBV19 and TRBJ2-5; possibly TRBD2 for D (6 bases). Trimming shortened V by 1 base and J by 5 bases, and 11 bases separated the two germline ends. Germline CDR1 LNHDA, CDR2 SQIVND (reference sequence). The CDR3 consists of 14 residues. The CDR3, as DNA: TGTGCCAGTAGTATAGCGGGAGCAGGGGAGACCCAGTACTTC. Translating gives CASSIAGAGETQYF. Looking up the rest from reference TRBV19 and TRBJ2-5 gives the full variable domain: DGGITQSPKYLFRKEGQNVTLSCEQNLNHDAMYWYRQDPGQGLRLIYYSQIVNDFQKGDIAEGYSVSREKKESFPLTVTSAQKNPTAFYLCASSIAGAGETQYFGPGTRLLVL.

The rearrangement joins TRBV29-1 to TRBJ2-7; the D gene is possibly TRBD2 (5 bases). This CDR3 comprises 12 residues. Trimming removed 5 bases at V and 4 bases at J, with 12 bases between. The germline CDR1 and CDR2 sequences are SQVTM and ANQGSEA. CDR3 sequence (DNA): TGCAGCGTTACTAGTAGAATATACGAGCAGTACTTC. This sequence encodes CSVTSRIYEQYF.